This is a list of T cell receptor beta chains from one sample in a study of T cell repertoires in cytomegalovirus infection. Their recognized antigens are unknown. TCRdb used MiXCR to reprocess the reads, holding one entry per CDR3 protein. The table lists over 250,000 distinct CDR3 sequences, less than 25% of them singletons. The source was cultured PBMCs, collected from culture after CMV antigen stimulation. The source is a human donor in good health (CMV status not recorded). Some clones in this sample may be carry-over from other donors' samples. CDR3s include the opening cysteine and the closing phenylalanine or tryptophan. A D gene is named only where the DNA matches it firmly. Size values are once, few and many counts, or a class for expanded clones, and some rows have none.

D gene	clone size	V gene	J gene	CDR3 protein	CDR3 DNA
.	.	TRBV6-6	TRBJ1-1	CASSFDGPGAFF	TGTGCCAGCAGTTTCGACGGGCCCGGGGCTTTCTTT
TRBD2	.	TRBV30	TRBJ2-1	CAWRGLAGYNEQFF	TGTGCCTGGAGGGGGCTAGCGGGGTACAATGAGCAGTTCTTC
.	.	TRBV6-2/TRBV6-3	TRBJ2-3	CASKTGGSSTDTQYF	TGTGCCAGCAAAACCGGGGGTTCTAGCACAGATACGCAGTATTTT
TRBD1	.	TRBV28	TRBJ2-3	CASSMSGGRSDTQYF	TGTGCCAGCAGTATGTCAGGGGGTCGGTCGGATACGCAGTATTTT
TRBD1	few	TRBV7-9	TRBJ1-1	CASSGTDMNTEAFF	TGTGCCAGCAGCGGGACAGACATGAACACTGAAGCTTTCTTT
.	few	TRBV7-9	TRBJ2-1	CASTTQRRAVVDEQFF	TGTGCCAGCACTACACAGCGGAGGGCTGTTGTAGATGAGCAGTTCTTC
.	.	TRBV20-1	TRBJ1-1	CSARPDGNTEAFF	TGCAGTGCTAGACCGGACGGGAACACTGAAGCTTTCTTT
.	.	TRBV28	TRBJ1-5	CASSFGSGNQPQHF	TGTGCCAGCAGTTTTGGGTCAGGGAATCAGCCCCAGCATTTT
TRBD2	.	TRBV6-2/TRBV6-3	TRBJ2-3	CASNLTSASTDTQYF	TGTGCCAGCAACCTGACTAGCGCAAGCACAGATACGCAGTATTTT
TRBD2	.	TRBV4-1	TRBJ2-5	CASSNPPSGRAWETQYF	TGCGCCAGCAGTAACCCGCCTAGCGGGAGGGCCTGGGAGACCCAGTACTTC
.	few	TRBV5-4	TRBJ2-2	CASSLAETTPAGELFF	TGTGCCAGCAGCTTGGCTGAGACTACCCCGGCCGGGGAGCTGTTTTTT